This T cell receptor (beta chain) is drawn from a study of cytomegalovirus exposure and HLA in healthy donors. The study, taken as a whole, reports: When a later analysis was performed, an Asian-associated ancestry cluster reportedly had fewer N-insertions than the approximately 600-donor mean. Sequencing likely produced, as an artifact, a cluster of highly shared sequence variants. The HLA-A and HLA-B alleles of most subjects were reportedly predicted accurately from TCR beta sequences. V- and J-gene trimming in TCR beta was tied to a missense DCLRE1C variant by an analysis performed later.

With regard to this clone: What it binds is unknown.

This CDR3 contains 14 residues. V shed 4 bases and J 4 bases; nucleotides not matched to a gene: 3. The germline gives CDR1 SGHDT, CDR2 YYEEEE. Primers included in the PCR were 60 Vbeta and 13 Jbeta primers. Profiling relied on immunoSEQ multiplex PCR, and the TCRdb table lists in-frame clones only, not all of them. This sample has 190,000 or so clones; roughly four fifths occur once, and the top ten carry 6.5%. Material for sequencing was PBMCs. The gene calls are TRBV5-6 and TRBJ2-1; 9 bases agree with TRBD2. This TCR was recovered from a woman between 50 and 59 years old in good health and CMV-seropositive. CDR3 coding DNA: TGTGCCAGCAGCCCTCTAGCGGGGTACAATGAGCAGTTCTTC. It yields the protein CASSPLAGYNEQFF.